This TCR beta chain is from a study of CD8 T cells in ankylosing spondylitis. By quantitative 5'-RACE with molecular barcodes, the TCR beta libraries were made. TCRdb recomputed calls from the 5' RACE reads with MiXCR, one row per CDR3 protein. The table shows roughly 86,000 distinct CDR3 sequences, with about 8.8% occurring only once. On this clonotype: Its antigen is unidentified. This could be a read error, since a much larger clone is one nucleotide away.

The CDR3 covers 18 residues. Germline V gene sequence: CDR1 SGHAT, CDR2 FQDESV (reference sequence). Study-wide results and limits: Certain motif variants had earlier been reported in reactive arthritis synovial fluid and blood. Significantly higher representation of disease-linked clones was reported for matched ankylosing spondylitis synovial fluid. About 8 highly homologous variants formed a TCR beta motif that appeared characteristic of ankylosing spondylitis blood.

This sequence originates from a male donor with ankylosing spondylitis or in good health (not recorded which). Material for sequencing was blood, either unsorted or a sorted T cell fraction (not recorded which). This chain joins TRBV11-1 and TRBJ1-5, with 9 nucleotides matching TRBD1. In DNA form, the CDR3 reads TGTGTCAGCAGCTTAGCCGGGACAGGGCACTATCCTAATCAGCCCCAGCATTTT. Residues: CVSSLAGTGHYPNQPQHF.